This T cell receptor (beta chain) came from a study of lymphopenia after photon versus proton radiotherapy (dated by TCRdb to about 2019). Describing the broader study: Photon and proton radiation therapy were compared by the study for their immunological effects in patients with gastrointestinal tumors who developed high-grade lymphopenia. The 20 or so patients in the cohort had gastrointestinal tumors, were treated with either photon or proton therapy, and subsequently developed lymphopenia. The study was designed to characterize how the impact on the immune system differs between the two radiation modalities.

The paper's findings and limits, for the study overall: Among patients across the cohort who died, overall survival time showed an inverse correlation with a larger post-nadir drop in TCR diversity. Proton-treated patients stayed relatively stable during treatment, while photon-treated patients lost naive T cells and TCR diversity and gained effector/memory populations. The authors looked at the survival association only in patients who died, and they framed better survival with proton therapy as a possibility rather than a demonstrated result. Once the lymphocyte count had reached its nadir, the repertoires of photon-treated patients showed oligoclonal expansion, particularly of CD8+ Temra cells, and this expansion drove the decline in diversity.

On this clone itself: No antigen is known for it. No base-level quality is on record; no much larger clone is a single base apart.

The protocol used for the library was the immunoSEQ multiplex PCR assay. Deep sequencing of rearranged TCR beta loci, alongside multiparametric flow cytometry, was used to profile T cell repertoires. TCRdb took this table from immuneACCESS and kept in-frame rearrangements with V and J called. Such tables lack part of the clones; where checked against another copy, unresolved V genes explain under half of the gap, and the rest is unexplained. This sample gives under 65,000 clones in total; 70% to 85% of them show up just once. Of the sample, just over 2% falls within the top ten clones. The sequenced sample was peripheral blood, obtained from a patient treated with proton-based radiotherapy. This receptor was obtained from a man in his 60s with pancreatic cancer.

The CDR3 is CASNPGSRKETQYF. The nucleotides are TGTGCCAGCAATCCGGGATCGAGGAAAGAGACCCAGTACTTC. The chain employs TRBV7-2 and TRBJ2-5; the best D guess is TRBD2, with 5 bases matching. V and J are truncated by 7 bases and 3 bases respectively, leaving an intervening sequence of 15 bases. CDR1 and CDR2 are read off the germline V gene as SGHTA and FQGNSA. The CDR3 numbers 14 residues from cysteine through phenylalanine. Of all the DNA, just the CDR3 is kept, 42 bases in frame from base 1.